Sequencing of this TCR beta chain was carried out in a study of radiotherapy plus CTLA-4 blockade in lung cancer. Across the study: Objective response was observed in 18% of patients, and disease control in roughly 30%.

The V end was cut by 1 base, the J end by 4 bases, with 10 bases between. This CDR3 is 14 amino acids long. The germline CDR1 and CDR2 sequences are PRHDT and FYEKMQ (reference sequence). Only in-frame clones appear in the TCRdb table, and some are missing; sequencing was by immunoSEQ multiplex PCR. The sample includes fewer than 65,000 clones, roughly 77% of them seen just once. Comments on this clone: What it binds is unknown.

Those with chemo-refractory metastatic non-small-cell lung cancer were treated with focal radiation combined with CTLA-4 blockade using ipilimumab. Study results and limitations: Strongest reported response predictors: early blood clone changes and post-radiation interferon-beta. Tumor-derived TCR clones expanded in blood after radiotherapy plus ipilimumab.

The chain couples TRBV13 to TRBJ1-2; TRBD1 is a possible D gene (5 bases). Sequenced here: peripheral blood, sampled from a patient treated with radiotherapy plus ipilimumab. The sequence was collected from a human donor with non-small cell lung cancer who had a complete response to radiotherapy plus ipilimumab. This CDR3 is CASSLDGGTYGYTF. CDR3 coding DNA: TGTGCCAGCAGCTTAGACGGGGGGACCTATGGCTACACCTTC.